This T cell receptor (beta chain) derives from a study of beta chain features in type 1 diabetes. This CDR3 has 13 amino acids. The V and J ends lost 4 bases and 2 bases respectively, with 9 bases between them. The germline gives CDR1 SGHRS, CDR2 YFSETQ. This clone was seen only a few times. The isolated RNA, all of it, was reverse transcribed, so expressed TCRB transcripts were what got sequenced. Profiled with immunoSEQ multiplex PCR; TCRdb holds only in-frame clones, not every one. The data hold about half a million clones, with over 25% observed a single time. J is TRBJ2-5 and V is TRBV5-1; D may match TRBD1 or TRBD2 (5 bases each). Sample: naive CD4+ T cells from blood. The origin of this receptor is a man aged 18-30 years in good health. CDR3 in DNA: TGCGCCAGCAGCAGGGACGGTCAAGAGACCCAGTACTTC. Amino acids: CASSRDGQETQYF.